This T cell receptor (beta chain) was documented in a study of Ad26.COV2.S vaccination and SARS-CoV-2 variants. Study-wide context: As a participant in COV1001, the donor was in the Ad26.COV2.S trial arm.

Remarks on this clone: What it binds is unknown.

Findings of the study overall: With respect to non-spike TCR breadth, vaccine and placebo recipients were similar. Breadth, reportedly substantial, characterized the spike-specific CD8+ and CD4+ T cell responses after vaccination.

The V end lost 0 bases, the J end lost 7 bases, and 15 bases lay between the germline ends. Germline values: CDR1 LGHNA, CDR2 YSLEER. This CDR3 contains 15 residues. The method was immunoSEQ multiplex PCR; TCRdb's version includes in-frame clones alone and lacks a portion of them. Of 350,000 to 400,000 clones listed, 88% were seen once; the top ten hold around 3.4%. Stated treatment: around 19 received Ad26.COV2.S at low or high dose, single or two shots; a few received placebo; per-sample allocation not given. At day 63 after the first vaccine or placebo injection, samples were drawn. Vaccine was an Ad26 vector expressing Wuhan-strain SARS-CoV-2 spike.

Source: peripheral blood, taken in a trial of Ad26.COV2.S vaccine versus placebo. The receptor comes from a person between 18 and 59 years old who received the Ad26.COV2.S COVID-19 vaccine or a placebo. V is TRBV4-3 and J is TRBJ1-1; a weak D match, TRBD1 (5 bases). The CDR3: CASSQDRGLPLEAFF. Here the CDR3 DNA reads TGCGCCAGCAGCCAAGATCGGGGCCTCCCCCTTGAAGCTTTCTTT.